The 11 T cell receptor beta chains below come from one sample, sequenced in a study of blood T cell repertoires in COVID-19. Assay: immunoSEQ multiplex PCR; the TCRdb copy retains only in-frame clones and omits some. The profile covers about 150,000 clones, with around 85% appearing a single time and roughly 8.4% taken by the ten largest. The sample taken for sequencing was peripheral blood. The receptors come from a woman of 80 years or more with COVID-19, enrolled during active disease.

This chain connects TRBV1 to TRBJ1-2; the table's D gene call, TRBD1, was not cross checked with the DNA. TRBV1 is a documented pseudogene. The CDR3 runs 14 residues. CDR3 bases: TGCACCAGCAGCCCTGAGACGGCAGGGGGGGGCTACACCTTC. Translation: CTSSPETAGGGYTF.

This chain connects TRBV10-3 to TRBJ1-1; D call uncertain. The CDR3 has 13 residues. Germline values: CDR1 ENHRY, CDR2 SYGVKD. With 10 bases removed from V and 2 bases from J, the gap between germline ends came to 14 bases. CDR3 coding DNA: TGTGCCACCGCCGAGAGGCAAAACACTGAAGCTTTCTTT. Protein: CATAERQNTEAFF.

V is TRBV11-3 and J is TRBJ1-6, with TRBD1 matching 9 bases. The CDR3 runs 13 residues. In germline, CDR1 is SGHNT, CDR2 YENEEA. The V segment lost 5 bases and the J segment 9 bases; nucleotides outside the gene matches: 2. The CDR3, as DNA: TGTGCCAGCAGCCGGGACAGGGCTTCACCCCTCCACTTT. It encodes CASSRDRASPLHF.

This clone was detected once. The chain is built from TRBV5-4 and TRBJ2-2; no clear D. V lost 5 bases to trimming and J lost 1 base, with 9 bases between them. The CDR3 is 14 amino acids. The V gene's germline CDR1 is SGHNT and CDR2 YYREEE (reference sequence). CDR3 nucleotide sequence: TGTGCCAGCAGTCCGAGACAGAACACCGGGGAGCTGTTTTTT. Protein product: CASSPRQNTGELFF. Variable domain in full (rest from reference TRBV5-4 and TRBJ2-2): ETGVTQSPTHLIKTRGQQVTLRCSSQSGHNTVSWYQQALGQGPQFIFQYYREEENGRGNFPPRFSGLQFPNYSSELNVNALELDDSALYLCASSPRQNTGELFFGEGSRLTVL.

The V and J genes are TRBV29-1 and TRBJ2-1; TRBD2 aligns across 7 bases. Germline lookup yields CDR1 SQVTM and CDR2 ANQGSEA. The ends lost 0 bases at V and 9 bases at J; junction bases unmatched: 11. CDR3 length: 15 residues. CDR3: CSVEEVLAQLSEQFF. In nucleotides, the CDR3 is TGCAGCGTTGAAGAGGTACTAGCGCAGTTAAGTGAGCAGTTCTTC.

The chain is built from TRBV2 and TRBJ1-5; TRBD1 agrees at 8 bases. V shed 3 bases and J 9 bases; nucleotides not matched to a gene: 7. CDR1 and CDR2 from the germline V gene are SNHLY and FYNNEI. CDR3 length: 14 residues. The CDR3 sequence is CASSDTPTGGPQHF. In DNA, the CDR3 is TGTGCCAGCAGTGATACCCCAACAGGGGGGCCCCAGCATTTT.

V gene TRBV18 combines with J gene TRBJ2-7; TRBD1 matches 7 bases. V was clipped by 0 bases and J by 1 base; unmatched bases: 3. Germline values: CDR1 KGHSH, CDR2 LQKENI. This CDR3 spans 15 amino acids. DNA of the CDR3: TGTGCCAGCTCACCACCTGGGACAGTTTCCTACGAGCAGTACTTC. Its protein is CASSPPGTVSYEQYF.

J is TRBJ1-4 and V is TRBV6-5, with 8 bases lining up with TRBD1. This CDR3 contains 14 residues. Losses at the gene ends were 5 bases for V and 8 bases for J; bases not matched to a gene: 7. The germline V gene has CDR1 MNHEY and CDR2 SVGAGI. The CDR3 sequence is CASSRTGKGEKLFF. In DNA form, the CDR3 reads TGTGCCAGCAGTCGGACAGGGAAAGGGGAAAAACTGTTTTTT.

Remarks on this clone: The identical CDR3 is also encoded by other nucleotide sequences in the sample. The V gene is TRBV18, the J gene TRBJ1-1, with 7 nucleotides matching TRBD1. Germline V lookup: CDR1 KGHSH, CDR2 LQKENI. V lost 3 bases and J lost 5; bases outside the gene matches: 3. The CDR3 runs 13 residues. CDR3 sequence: CASSPAGGTEAFF. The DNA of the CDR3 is TGTGCCAGCTCACCCGCAGGGGGAACTGAAGCTTTCTTT.

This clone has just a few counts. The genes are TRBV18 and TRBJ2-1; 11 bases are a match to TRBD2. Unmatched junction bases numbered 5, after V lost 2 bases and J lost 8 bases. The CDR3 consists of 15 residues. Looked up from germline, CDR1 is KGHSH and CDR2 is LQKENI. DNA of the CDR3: TGTGCCAGCTCACCAGGGACTAGCGGTGCTGATGAGCAGTTCTTC. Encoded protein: CASSPGTSGADEQFF. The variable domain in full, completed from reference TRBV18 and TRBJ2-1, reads NAGVMQNPRHLVRRRGQEARLRCSPMKGHSHVYWYRQLPEEGLKFMVYLQKENIIDESGMPKERFSAEFPKEGPSILRIQQVVRGDSAAYFCASSPGTSGADEQFFGPGTRLTVL.

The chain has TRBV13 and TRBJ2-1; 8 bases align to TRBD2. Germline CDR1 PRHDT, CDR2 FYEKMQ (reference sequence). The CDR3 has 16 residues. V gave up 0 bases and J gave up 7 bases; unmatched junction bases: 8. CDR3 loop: CASSLGGRGIWNEQFF. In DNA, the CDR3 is TGTGCCAGCAGCTTAGGCGGGAGGGGGATCTGGAATGAGCAGTTCTTC.